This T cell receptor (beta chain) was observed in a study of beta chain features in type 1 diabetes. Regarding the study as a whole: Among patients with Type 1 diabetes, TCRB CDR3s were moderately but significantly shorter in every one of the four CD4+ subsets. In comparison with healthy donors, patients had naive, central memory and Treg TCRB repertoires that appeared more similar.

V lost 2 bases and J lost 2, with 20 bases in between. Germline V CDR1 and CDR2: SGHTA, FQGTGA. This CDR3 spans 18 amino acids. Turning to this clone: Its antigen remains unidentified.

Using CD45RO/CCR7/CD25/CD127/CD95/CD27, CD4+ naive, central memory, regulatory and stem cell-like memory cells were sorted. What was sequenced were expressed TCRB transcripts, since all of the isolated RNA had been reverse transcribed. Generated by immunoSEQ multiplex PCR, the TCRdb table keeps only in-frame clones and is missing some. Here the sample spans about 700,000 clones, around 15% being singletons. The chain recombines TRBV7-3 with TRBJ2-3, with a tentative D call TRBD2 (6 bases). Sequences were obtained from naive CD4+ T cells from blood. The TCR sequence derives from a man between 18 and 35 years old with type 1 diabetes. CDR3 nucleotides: TGTGCCAGCAGCTTATGGAGGGTTCCGGTAGGATTCACAGATACGCAGTATTTT. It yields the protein CASSLWRVPVGFTDTQYF.